These 8 T cell receptor beta chains were sequenced from one sample in a study of cytomegalovirus exposure and HLA in healthy donors. Use of 60 Vbeta and 13 Jbeta primers characterized the PCR. The data were produced by immunoSEQ multiplex PCR, yet TCRdb's version contains in-frame clones alone and is incomplete. The table includes some 200,000 clones, 82% detected once. The specimen sequenced was PBMCs. All receptors derive from a young woman in good health and CMV-seronegative.

The table lists this clone with a few counts. The rearrangement joins TRBV29-1 to TRBJ1-2; TRBD1 matches at 7 bases. Germline V gene data show CDR1 as SQVTM and CDR2 as ANQGSEA. With V trimmed by 2 bases and J by 0 bases, 12 bases remained unmatched. The CDR3 totals 17 residues. The chain's CDR3 is CSVEWHRTGVSNYGYTF. In DNA form, the CDR3 reads TGCAGCGTTGAATGGCACAGGACAGGAGTATCTAACTATGGCTACACCTTC.

The rearrangement links TRBV2 to TRBJ2-1; 8 nucleotides agree with TRBD2. Germline V lookup: CDR1 SNHLY, CDR2 FYNNEI. V gave up 7 bases and J gave up 7 bases; unmatched junction bases: 6. The CDR3 length is 13 residues. CDR3 sequence: CASNPGLVNEQFF. The CDR3 DNA is TGTGCCAGCAACCCGGGACTAGTTAATGAGCAGTTCTTC.

The genes are TRBV7-9 and TRBJ1-2; 7 positions agree with TRBD1. This CDR3 comprises 14 residues. Germline values: CDR1 SEHNR, CDR2 FQNEAQ (reference sequence). V lost 7 bases and J lost 2; bases outside the gene matches: 7. CDR3 DNA: TGTGCCAGCATCACGGAGGGGGCCAACTATGGCTACACCTTC. It specifies CASITEGANYGYTF.

The chain has TRBV18 and TRBJ2-3; 8 nucleotides align to TRBD2. Germline trimming cut 1 base from V and 5 bases from J; bases unmatched to any gene: 8. The CDR3 consists of 16 residues. Germline V lookup: CDR1 KGHSH, CDR2 LQKENI. The CDR3 loop reads CASSPLPSGGGDTQYF. The CDR3 nucleotides read TGTGCCAGCTCACCACTCCCCAGCGGGGGCGGAGATACGCAGTATTTT.

Written as DNA, the CDR3 is TGTGCCAGCTCACGAGGGTACCAAGAGACCCAGTACTTC. This gives the protein CASSRGYQETQYF. The chain joins TRBV18 to TRBJ2-5, with D perhaps TRBD2 (5 bases). In germline, CDR1 is KGHSH, CDR2 LQKENI. With 4 bases removed from V and 0 bases from J, the gap between germline ends came to 6 bases. The CDR3 length is 13 residues.

The chain uses TRBV27 and TRBJ1-2; 9 bases agree with TRBD1. The V gene end was trimmed by 6 bases and the J gene end by 1 base; junction bases not matched to a gene: 3. Germline lookup yields CDR1 MNHEY and CDR2 SMNVEV (reference sequence). This CDR3 has 14 residues. For the CDR3, the DNA is TGTGCCAGCAGCCGGGACAGGGATAACTATGGCTACACCTTC. Protein sequence: CASSRDRDNYGYTF.

This chain connects TRBV5-3 to TRBJ1-5, with 9 bases identical to TRBD1. TRBV5-3 counts as an open reading frame of uncertain function. The CDR3 sequence is 17 residues long. With 10 bases clipped from V and 0 bases from J, the junction kept 14 bases outside the gene matches. The CDR3 DNA reads TGTGCCGGGGACAGGGACCTACGGGAGAATAGCAATCAGCCCCAGCATTTT. It is translated as CAGDRDLRENSNQPQHF.

The rearrangement links TRBV29-1 to TRBJ1-2; D is unclear. V dropped 0 bases and J dropped 8 bases, with 7 bases sitting between them. The germline V gene encodes CDR1 SQVTM and CDR2 ANQGSEA. The CDR3 is made up of 11 amino acids. The chain's CDR3 is CSVEEEQGYTF. DNA for the CDR3: TGCAGCGTTGAAGAGGAACAGGGCTACACCTTC.